This is a list of T cell receptor beta chains from one sample in a study of cytomegalovirus exposure and HLA in healthy donors. TCRdb's copy holds only in-frame clones and misses some; the assay was immunoSEQ multiplex PCR. The sample comprises about 280,000 clones, 65% to 90% of which are singletons, and 0.9% to 1.1% rests with the top ten. The source material was PBMCs. These receptors were obtained from a woman in her late teens or twenties in good health and CMV-seronegative. CDR3s include the opening cysteine and the closing phenylalanine or tryptophan. The order of the fields is V gene, D gene, J gene, clone size, CDR3 DNA, CDR3 protein. D genes are given only for firm matches. Some rows have no size entry. The others give once, few or many, or a class for an expanded clone.

TRBV4-3,TRBD1,TRBJ1-2,once,TGCGCCAGCAGCTACGTGGGACAGGGCGACGGCTACACCTTC,CASSYVGQGDGYTF
TRBV4-1,TRBD2,TRBJ2-3,.,TGCGCCAGCAGCCCGGGACTAGCGGGGCCTAGCACAGATACGCAGTATTTT,CASSPGLAGPSTDTQYF
TRBV7-2,TRBD2,TRBJ2-7,.,TGTGCCAGCAGCTTAGCGAGGACTAGCGGGGGGCTGGCCGAGCAGTACTTC,CASSLARTSGGLAEQYF
TRBV7-3,TRBD1,TRBJ1-3,.,TGTGCCAGCAGCCCGGCCGGGACAGCCTCTGGAAACACCATATATTTT,CASSPAGTASGNTIYF
TRBV4-2,TRBD2,TRBJ2-2,.,TGTGCCAGCAGCCACGAAAGCGGGACTACAAACACCGGGGAGCTGTTTTTT,CASSHESGTTNTGELFF
TRBV9,.,TRBJ2-1,once,TGTGCCAGCAGCGTCGGGAATAGGTGGCAGTTCTTC,CASSVGNRWQFF
TRBV30,.,TRBJ2-5,.,TGTGCCTGGAGTTTACAGGAAGGGGAGACCCAGTACTTC,CAWSLQEGETQYF
TRBV13,TRBD1,TRBJ1-2,.,TGTGCCAGCAGCTCCCTAGACAGGGACTTCTATGGCTACACCTTC,CASSSLDRDFYGYTF
TRBV30,.,TRBJ1-2,.,TGTGCCTGGAGTAAGCTTTATGGCTACACCTTC,CAWSKLYGYTF
TRBV29-1,.,TRBJ1-2,once,TGCAGCGTTGACACCCAGGACATCCCCAACTATGGCTACACCTTC,CSVDTQDIPNYGYTF
TRBV9,TRBD2,TRBJ2-3,.,TGTGCCAGCAGGAGGGCTCCCGCGGGGGATATTACGCAGTATTTT,CASRRAPAGDITQYF
TRBV13,.,TRBJ1-4,.,TGTGCCAGCAGCCGGGCCGGGGGGAATGTTGAAAAACTGTTTTTT,CASSRAGGNVEKLFF
TRBV15,TRBD2,TRBJ2-3,.,TGTGCCACCAGCAGCTCTGCCGGACTAGCGGGGTCCACAGATACGCAGTATTTT,CATSSSAGLAGSTDTQYF
TRBV2,TRBD1,TRBJ2-2,.,TGTGCCAGCAGTGGACAGGGAACCGGGGAGCTGTTTTTT,CASSGQGTGELFF
TRBV5-1,.,TRBJ1-1,.,TGCGCCAGCAGCTTCCCGGGGTTTAACACTGAAGCTTTCTTT,CASSFPGFNTEAFF
TRBV27,TRBD1,TRBJ2-3,.,TGTGCCAGCAGGGCCGACAGGGGATTCACAGATACGCAGTATTTT,CASRADRGFTDTQYF
TRBV5-6,.,TRBJ2-7,.,TGTGCCAGCACCTCGGTTCAGGACAGCTACGAGCAGTACTTC,CASTSVQDSYEQYF
TRBV7-2,.,TRBJ2-1,few,TGTGCCAGCAGCTTAGCGCTGAGCTCCTACAATGAGCAGTTCTTC,CASSLALSSYNEQFF
TRBV7-2,.,TRBJ2-7,few,TGTGCCAGCAGCTGGACTCACTACGAGCAGTACTTC,CASSWTHYEQYF
TRBV5-1,TRBD2,TRBJ2-4,.,TGCGCCAGCAGCCTTCTGCGGGAGGGGAAAAACATTCAGTACTTC,CASSLLREGKNIQYF
TRBV5-1,.,TRBJ2-3,.,TGCGCCAGCAGCTTGAACGGACAGCCAACAGATACGCAGTATTTT,CASSLNGQPTDTQYF
TRBV6-6,TRBD1,TRBJ2-2,.,TGTGCCAGCAGTTCGACAGGGGTGAACACCGGGGAGCTGTTTTTT,CASSSTGVNTGELFF
TRBV11-3,TRBD1,TRBJ2-1,.,TGTGCCAGCAGGGCGGGACAGGGGACGTACAATGAGCAGTTCTTC,CASRAGQGTYNEQFF
TRBV23-1,.,TRBJ2-5,.,TGCGCCAGCAGTCAAACTAGGGTGCCTCGGGGGGAGACCCAGTACTTC,CASSQTRVPRGETQYF
TRBV6-1,TRBD2,TRBJ2-1,once,TGTGCCAGCAGTGACAGGACTAGCGGGCACAATGAGCAGTTCTTC,CASSDRTSGHNEQFF
TRBV30,.,TRBJ1-2,few,TGTGCCTGGAGTGTACTGAGGGAAGGAGGCTACACCTTC,CAWSVLREGGYTF
TRBV7-2,TRBD2,TRBJ2-7,.,TGTGCCAGCAGCTTAGGCGGGGGGCATAGCTCCTACGAGCAGTACTTC,CASSLGGGHSSYEQYF
TRBV5-6,TRBD1,TRBJ2-2,.,TGTGCCAGCAGCTTGATAGGGGACAGGGTCGGCGGGGAGCTGTTTTTT,CASSLIGDRVGGELFF
TRBV4-1,TRBD2,TRBJ2-7,.,TGCGCCAGCAGCTTCGGACTAGCGGGAAGCTACGAGCAGTACTTC,CASSFGLAGSYEQYF
TRBV15,TRBD1,TRBJ1-1,.,TGTGCCACCAGCAGAGAACAGGGGCAGAACACTGAAGCTTTCTTT,CATSREQGQNTEAFF
TRBV29-1,.,TRBJ2-3,.,TGCAGCGTTGAAAGGGGAACAGATACGCAGTATTTT,CSVERGTDTQYF
TRBV28,TRBD1,TRBJ1-6,.,TGTGCCAGCAGTTTCGCGCCGGGACAGCATAATTCACCCCTCCACTTT,CASSFAPGQHNSPLHF
TRBV27,.,TRBJ2-7,.,TGTGCCAGCAGTTTAAACAGGGGAGGCAACGAGCAGTACTTC,CASSLNRGGNEQYF
TRBV6-5,.,TRBJ2-5,.,TGTGCCAGCTCCCCTACCGGGGTACTTCAAGAGACCCAGTACTTC,CASSPTGVLQETQYF
TRBV29-1,.,TRBJ2-3,once,TGCAGCCAAACCAGGGTGGGGAGCACAGATACGCAGTATTTT,CSQTRVGSTDTQYF
TRBV15,.,TRBJ2-7,.,TGTGCCACCAGCAGAGTGATCTTTCGGTCCCTCTCCTACGAGCAGTACTTC,CATSRVIFRSLSYEQYF
TRBV11-1,TRBD1,TRBJ2-7,few,TGTGCCAGCAGCTTACGCCGGGACAGGGCTTACGAGCAGTACTTC,CASSLRRDRAYEQYF
TRBV6-5,TRBD1,TRBJ2-7,.,TGTGCCAGCAGCTCCGGGACAGGGAGGGGGGAGCAGTACTTC,CASSSGTGRGEQYF
TRBV7-8,TRBD2,TRBJ2-1,once,TGTGCCAGCAGCTTAGCGCTTTCTAGCGGATACAATGAGCAGTTCTTC,CASSLALSSGYNEQFF
TRBV30,.,TRBJ2-2,.,TGTGCCTGGAAGAGGGTGAGGGAGCTGTTTTTT,CAWKRVRELFF
TRBV2,.,TRBJ2-7,.,TGTGCCTTCAAGCGGCCAGGGGAATACTACGAGCAGTACTTC,CAFKRPGEYYEQYF
TRBV14,.,TRBJ1-4,.,TGTGCCAGCAGCCTAAGACAGGTTAATGAAAAACTGTTTTTT,CASSLRQVNEKLFF
TRBV6-1,TRBD1,TRBJ2-7,few,TGTGCCAGCAGTGATACCGGGACAGGGGCCTACGAGCAGTACTTC,CASSDTGTGAYEQYF
TRBV2,.,TRBJ1-3,.,TGTGCCAGCAAAGGAGACCTCTCTGGAAACACCATATATTTT,CASKGDLSGNTIYF
TRBV5-8,TRBD1,TRBJ1-2,few,TGTGCCAGCATCAGGACAGGGTGGACCTATGGCTACACCTTC,CASIRTGWTYGYTF
TRBV29-1,TRBD2,TRBJ2-2,.,TGCAGCGTTGGGACTAGCGGGAGATATTACGGGGAGCTGTTTTTT,CSVGTSGRYYGELFF
TRBV5-5,TRBD2,TRBJ2-3,.,TGTGCCAGCAGCGCAGGGACTAGCGGAACAGATACGCAGTATTTT,CASSAGTSGTDTQYF
TRBV5-1,TRBD1,TRBJ1-2,.,TGCGCCAGCAGCTTGGCCACAGGGGATGGCTACACCTTC,CASSLATGDGYTF
TRBV9,.,TRBJ1-4,.,TGTGCCAGCAGCGTAGGAGGAGCCCCCGAAAAACTGTTTTTT,CASSVGGAPEKLFF
TRBV4-3,.,TRBJ2-7,.,TGCGCCAGCAGCCAAGATCACCGCAGGGACTTTTCCTACGAGCAGTACTTC,CASSQDHRRDFSYEQYF
TRBV29-1,TRBD1,TRBJ1-2,.,TGCAGCGTCGGGACAGCTAACTATGGCTACACCTTC,CSVGTANYGYTF
TRBV5-1,TRBD2,TRBJ2-7,.,TGCGCCAGCAGCTTGGAGCCACGAGCGGGGGCCGAGCAGTACTTC,CASSLEPRAGAEQYF
TRBV2,TRBD1,TRBJ2-1,.,TGTGCCAGCAGGAGAGACAGGGACCCCTACAATGAGCAGTTCTTC,CASRRDRDPYNEQFF
TRBV2,.,TRBJ2-7,.,TGTGCCAGCAGTGAACCGGGAGCCCACGAGCAGTACTTC,CASSEPGAHEQYF
TRBV11-2,TRBD1,TRBJ2-5,.,TGTGCCAGCAGCCGCGGGACAGGCGATAACCAAGAGACCCAGTACTTC,CASSRGTGDNQETQYF
TRBV7-9,TRBD1,TRBJ1-1,many,TGTGCCAGCAGAACCGGGACAGGGGATACTGAAGCTTTCTTT,CASRTGTGDTEAFF
TRBV18,.,TRBJ1-5,.,TGTGCCAGCTCACCATTTCTCGGGCCCCAGCATTTT,CASSPFLGPQHF
TRBV6-1,.,TRBJ2-1,once,TGTGCCAGCAGTGAAATGGGCCCCCATGAGCAGTTCTTC,CASSEMGPHEQFF
TRBV2,.,TRBJ1-5,.,TGTGCCAGCAGGGTCCAGGAGGGGAAGGGCAATCAGCCCCAGCATTTT,CASRVQEGKGNQPQHF
TRBV19,.,TRBJ1-3,once,TGTGCCAGTAGAGATACGAGGGCGGCTGGAAACACCATATATTTT,CASRDTRAAGNTIYF